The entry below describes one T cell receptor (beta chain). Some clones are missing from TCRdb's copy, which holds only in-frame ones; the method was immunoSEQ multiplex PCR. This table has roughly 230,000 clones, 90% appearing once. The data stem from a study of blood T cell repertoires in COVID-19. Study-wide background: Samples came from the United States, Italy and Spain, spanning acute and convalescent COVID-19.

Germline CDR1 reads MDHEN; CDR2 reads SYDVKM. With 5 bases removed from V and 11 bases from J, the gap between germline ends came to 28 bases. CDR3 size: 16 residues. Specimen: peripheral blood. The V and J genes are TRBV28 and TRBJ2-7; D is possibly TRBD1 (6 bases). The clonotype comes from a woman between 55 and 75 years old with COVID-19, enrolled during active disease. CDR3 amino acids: CASSPPRTARGKSEYF. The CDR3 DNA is TGTGCCAGCAGTCCCCCCAGGACAGCCCGGGGTAAAAGTGAGTACTTC.